These 10 T cell receptor beta chains were all obtained from the same sample, sequenced in a study of shared clonotypes between healthy human individuals. Repertoires were generated with immunoSEQ multiplex PCR, while TCRdb's copy carries only in-frame clones and drops some. Of some 2 million clones in the sample, approximately 94% were seen once. Only CD45RO-negative cells positively selected for CCR7 counted as naive CD8 cells, so terminally differentiated effector memory CD45RA+ cells were excluded. Sample: naive CD8+ T cells sorted from blood. The receptor source for this set is a man in his late teens or twenties in good health.

For this clone: Other nucleotide sequences from this sample produce the same CDR3. The V and J genes are TRBV5-6 and TRBJ2-7; weak D call: TRBD2 (5 bases). Per germline, CDR1 SGHDT and CDR2 YYEEEE. V shed 2 bases and J shed 0 bases, with 12 bases lying between them. This CDR3 region has 15 residues. The DNA for the CDR3 is TGTGCCAGCAGCTTTGGAACGGGGAGCTCCTACGAGCAGTACTTC. Its protein product is CASSFGTGSSYEQYF.

The V call is TRBV7-9, the J call TRBJ2-5; D possibly corresponds to TRBD1 (6 bases). The CDR3 runs 13 residues. V lost 5 bases, J lost 4 bases, and 11 bases lay in between. Germline CDR1 reads SEHNR; CDR2 reads FQNEAQ (reference sequence). The CDR3 nucleotides are TGTGCCAGCAGCCAGGGGTGGGGAGAGACCCAGTACTTC. Encoded protein: CASSQGWGETQYF.

This clone was found once. The V call is TRBV13, the J call TRBJ2-7; the D gene is possibly TRBD2 (6 bases). CDR3 length equals 15 residues. CDR1 and CDR2 from the germline V gene are PRHDT and FYEKMQ (reference sequence). Trimming removed 5 bases at V and 2 bases at J, with 16 bases between. CDR3 in DNA: TGTGCCAGCAGCCCCCTGGCGGGAAGCCCCTACGAGCAGTACTTC. This gives the protein CASSPLAGSPYEQYF.

The chain uses TRBV10-3 and TRBJ2-7; 7 positions match TRBD1. Germline CDR1 ENHRY, CDR2 SYGVKD. This CDR3 is 13 amino acids long. J gave up 5 bases and V 4 bases, and 5 bases lay outside the gene matches. CDR3 nucleotide sequence: TGTGCCATCAGTGGGGACAGATACAACGAGCAGTACTTC. This sequence encodes CAISGDRYNEQYF.

For this clone: Other DNA sequences of this sample code for an identical CDR3. The chain links TRBV6-5 to TRBJ2-7; 8 positions agree with TRBD1. Germline V lookup: CDR1 MNHEY, CDR2 SVGAGI. This CDR3 has 16 amino acids. V lost 0 bases and J lost 2; bases outside the gene matches: 6. In nucleotides, the CDR3 is TGTGCCAGCAGTTACTCGACGGGACAGGTGGCCTACGAGCAGTACTTC. Translated, it gives CASSYSTGQVAYEQYF.

In regard to this clone: Other DNA sequences in the same sample also yield this CDR3. The genes are TRBV19 and TRBJ2-7; no clear D gene. The CDR3 has 13 residues. V lost 1 base and J lost 3, with 7 bases in between. The germline V gene has CDR1 LNHDA and CDR2 SQIVND (reference sequence). CDR3 DNA: TGTGCCAGTAGTATAGGTCCTGGCTACGAGCAGTACTTC. Translated, it gives CASSIGPGYEQYF.

The V call is TRBV4-1, the J call TRBJ1-5, with D possibly TRBD1 on 6 matching bases. The CDR3 spans 14 residues. Between the trimmed V and J ends, which lost 5 bases and 2 bases, there was a span of 10 bases. Per the germline V gene, CDR1 is MGHRA and CDR2 is YSYEKL. The CDR3 sequence is CASSERQGNQPQHF. DNA for the CDR3: TGCGCCAGCAGCGAGAGACAGGGCAATCAGCCCCAGCATTTT.

This clone was seen a handful of times. The chain combines TRBV7-9 with TRBJ1-2; no clear D. V was shortened by 1 base and J by 7 bases, with 7 bases between the two germline ends. The CDR3 sequence is 12 residues long. The germline gives CDR1 SEHNR, CDR2 FQNEAQ (reference sequence). In nucleotides, the CDR3 is TGTGCCAGCAGCTTAGATCACGGTGGCTACACCTTC. Translation gives CASSLDHGGYTF.

The rearrangement uses TRBV7-9 and TRBJ2-7; D possibly matches TRBD1 or TRBD2 (5 bases each). The CDR3 has 15 amino acids. Germline V gene sequence: CDR1 SEHNR, CDR2 FQNEAQ (reference sequence). Trimming shortened V by 2 bases and J by 0 bases, and 11 bases separated the two germline ends. For the CDR3, the DNA is TGTGCCAGCAGCTTATTCGAGGGGTCCTCCTACGAGCAGTACTTC. Translated, it gives CASSLFEGSSYEQYF.

This clone was seen only once. The chain has TRBV29-1 and TRBJ2-1; D gene uncertain. V lost 4 bases, J lost 5 bases, and 12 bases lay in between. Per germline, CDR1 SQVTM and CDR2 ANQGSEA. CDR3 length equals 13 residues. The chain's CDR3 is CSVGLHDHNEQFF. In DNA form, the CDR3 reads TGCAGCGTTGGTCTCCACGACCACAATGAGCAGTTCTTC.